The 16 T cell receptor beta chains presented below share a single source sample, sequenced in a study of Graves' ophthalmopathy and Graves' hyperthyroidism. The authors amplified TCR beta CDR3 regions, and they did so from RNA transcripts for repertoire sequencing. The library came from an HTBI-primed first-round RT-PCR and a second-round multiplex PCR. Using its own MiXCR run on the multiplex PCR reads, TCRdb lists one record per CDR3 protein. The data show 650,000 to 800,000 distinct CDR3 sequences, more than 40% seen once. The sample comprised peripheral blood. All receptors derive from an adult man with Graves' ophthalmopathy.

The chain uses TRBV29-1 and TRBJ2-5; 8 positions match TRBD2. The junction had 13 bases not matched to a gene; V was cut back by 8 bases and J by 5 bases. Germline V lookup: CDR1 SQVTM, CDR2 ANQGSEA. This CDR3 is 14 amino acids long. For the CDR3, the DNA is TGCAGCCTTACCTCGGGGGGGGCGGATGAGACCCAGTACTTC. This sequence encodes CSLTSGGADETQYF.

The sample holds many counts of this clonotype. CDR3 nucleotides: TGTGCCAGCAGTGACGGGGCTCCCAGGAACACTGAAGCTTTCTTT. Translation gives CASSDGAPRNTEAFF. The chain couples TRBV2 to TRBJ1-1; possibly TRBD1 for D (5 bases). Germline-derived CDR1 and CDR2 are SNHLY and FYNNEI. This CDR3 is 15 amino acids long. The V end lost 3 bases, the J end lost 1 base, and 12 bases lay between the germline ends.

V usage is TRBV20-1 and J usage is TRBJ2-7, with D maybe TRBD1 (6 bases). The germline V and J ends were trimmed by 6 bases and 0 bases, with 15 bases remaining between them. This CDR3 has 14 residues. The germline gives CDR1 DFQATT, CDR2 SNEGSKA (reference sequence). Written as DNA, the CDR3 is TGCAGTGCCCGCCGAGCGGACAGCTCCTACGAGCAGTACTTC. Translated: CSARRADSSYEQYF.

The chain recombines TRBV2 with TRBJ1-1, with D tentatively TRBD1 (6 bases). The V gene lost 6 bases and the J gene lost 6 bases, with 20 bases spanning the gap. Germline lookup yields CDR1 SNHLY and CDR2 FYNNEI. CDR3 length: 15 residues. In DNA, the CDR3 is TGTGCCAGCAGCCCTCGGGGGGGGCTTAGCGCTGAAGCTTTCTTT. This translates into CASSPRGGLSAEAFF.

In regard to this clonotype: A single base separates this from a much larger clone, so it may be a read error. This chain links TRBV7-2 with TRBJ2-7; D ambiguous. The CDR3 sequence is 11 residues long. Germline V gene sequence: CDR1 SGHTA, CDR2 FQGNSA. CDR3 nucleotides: TGTGCCATCAGCGAAGCGCGCGAGCAGTACTTC. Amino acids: CAISEAREQYF.

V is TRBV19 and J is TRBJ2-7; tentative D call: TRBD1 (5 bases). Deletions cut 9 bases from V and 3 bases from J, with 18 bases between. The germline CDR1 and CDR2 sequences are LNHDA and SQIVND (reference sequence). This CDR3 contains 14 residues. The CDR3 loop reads CASSIAGFDYEQYF. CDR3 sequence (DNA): TGTGCCAGCAGCATTGCAGGGTTTGACTACGAGCAGTACTTC.

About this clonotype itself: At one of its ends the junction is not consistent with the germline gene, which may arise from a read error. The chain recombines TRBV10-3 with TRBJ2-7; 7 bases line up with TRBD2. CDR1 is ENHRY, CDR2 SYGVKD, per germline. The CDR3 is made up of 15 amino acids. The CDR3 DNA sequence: TGTGCCAGCAGTGAAACGGCTAGCGGCTCCTACGAGCAGTACTTC. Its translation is CASSETASGSYEQYF.

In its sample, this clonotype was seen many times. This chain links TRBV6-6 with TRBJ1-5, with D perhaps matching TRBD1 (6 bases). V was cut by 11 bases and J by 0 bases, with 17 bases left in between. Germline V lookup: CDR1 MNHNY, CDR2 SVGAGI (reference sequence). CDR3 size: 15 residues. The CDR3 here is CAAGRQDYSNQPQHF. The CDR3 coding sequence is TGTGCCGCTGGGAGACAGGACTATAGCAATCAGCCCCAGCATTTT.

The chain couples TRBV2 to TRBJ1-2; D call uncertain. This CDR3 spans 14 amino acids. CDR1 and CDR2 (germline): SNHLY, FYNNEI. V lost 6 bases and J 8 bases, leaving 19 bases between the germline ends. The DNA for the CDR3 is TGTGCCAGCAGACCGGACGGGCCTGTTTGGGGCTACACCTTC. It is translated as CASRPDGPVWGYTF. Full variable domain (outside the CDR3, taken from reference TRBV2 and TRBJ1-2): EPEVTQTPSHQVTQMGQEVILRCVPISNHLYFYWYRQILGQKVEFLVSFYNNEISEKSEIFDDQFSVERPDGSNFTLKIRSTKLEDSAMYFCASRPDGPVWGYTFGSGTRLTVV.

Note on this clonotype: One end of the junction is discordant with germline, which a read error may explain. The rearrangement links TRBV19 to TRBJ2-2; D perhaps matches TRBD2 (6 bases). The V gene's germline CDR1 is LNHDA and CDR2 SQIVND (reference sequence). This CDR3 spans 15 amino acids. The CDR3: CASSLPGLTTEELFF. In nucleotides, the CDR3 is TGTGCCAGTAGTTTACCGGGACTTACCACCGAGGAGCTGTTTTTT.

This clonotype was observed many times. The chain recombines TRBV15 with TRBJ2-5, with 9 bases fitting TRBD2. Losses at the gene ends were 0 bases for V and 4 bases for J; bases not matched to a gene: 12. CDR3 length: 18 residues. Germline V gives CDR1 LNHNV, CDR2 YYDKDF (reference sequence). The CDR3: CATSRDSSGGNPGETQYF. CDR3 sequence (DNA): TGTGCCACCAGCAGAGATAGTAGCGGGGGCAACCCGGGAGAGACCCAGTACTTC.

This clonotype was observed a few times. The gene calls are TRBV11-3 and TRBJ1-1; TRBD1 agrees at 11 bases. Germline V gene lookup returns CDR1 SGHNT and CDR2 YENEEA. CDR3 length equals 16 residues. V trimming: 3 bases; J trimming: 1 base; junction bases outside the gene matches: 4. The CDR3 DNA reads TGTGCCAGCAGCTTCAGGACAGGGGGCGGGAACACTGAAGCTTTCTTT. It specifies CASSFRTGGGNTEAFF.

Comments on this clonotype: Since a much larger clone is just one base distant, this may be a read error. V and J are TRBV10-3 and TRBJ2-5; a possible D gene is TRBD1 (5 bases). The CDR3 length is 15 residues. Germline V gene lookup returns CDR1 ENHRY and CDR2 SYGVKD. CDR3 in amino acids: CASSYSWGGQETQYF. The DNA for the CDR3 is TGTGCCAGCAGTTACTCATGGGGCGGTCAAGAGACCCAGTACTTC.

CDR3 nucleotide sequence: TGTGCCAGCAGCCAAGATACAGGGGAGGATGAAAAACTGTTTTTT. This codes for CASSQDTGEDEKLFF. The chain has TRBV3-1 and TRBJ1-4; 7 nucleotides agree with TRBD1. There are 15 residues in the CDR3. Trimming removed 0 bases from V and 6 bases from J; junction bases left unmatched: 4. Germline V gene data show CDR1 as LGHDT and CDR2 as YNNKEL (reference sequence).

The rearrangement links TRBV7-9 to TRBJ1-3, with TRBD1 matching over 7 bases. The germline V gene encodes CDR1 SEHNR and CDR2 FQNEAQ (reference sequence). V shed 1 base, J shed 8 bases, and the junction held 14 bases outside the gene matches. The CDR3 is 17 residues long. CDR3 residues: CASSLEEGAIYGYTIYF. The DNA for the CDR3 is TGTGCCAGCAGCTTAGAAGAGGGGGCGATTTATGGCTACACCATATATTTT. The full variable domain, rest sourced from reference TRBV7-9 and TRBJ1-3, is DTGVSQNPRHKITKRGQNVTFRCDPISEHNRLYWYRQTLGQGPEFLTYFQNEAQLEKSRLLSDRFSAERPKGSFSTLEIQRTEQGDSAMYLCASSLEEGAIYGYTIYFGEGSWLTVV.

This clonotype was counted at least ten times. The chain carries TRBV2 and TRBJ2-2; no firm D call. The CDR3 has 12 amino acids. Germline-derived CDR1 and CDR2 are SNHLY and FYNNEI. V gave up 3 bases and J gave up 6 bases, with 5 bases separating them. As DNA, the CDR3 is TGTGCCAGCAGTGAGGTCTCCGGGGAGCTGTTTTTT. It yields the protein CASSEVSGELFF.